This TCR beta chain came from a study of T cells in Graves' hyperthyroidism and ophthalmopathy. Looking at the study overall: Specimen type is peripheral blood, collected at initial diagnosis prior to any treatment. General observations from the study: The model forecast ophthalmopathy, anticipating it by a median around 6.9 months before onset.

Template material for amplifying TCR beta CDR3 regions consisted of RNA transcripts. When the TCR CDR3 underwent first-round RT-PCR, the HTBI primer set was used. Using its own MiXCR run on the multiplex PCR reads, TCRdb lists one record per CDR3 protein. This sample has hundreds of thousands of distinct CDR3 sequences, with over 10% found just once. The V gene's germline CDR1 is MGHRA and CDR2 YSYEKL. The CDR3 sequence is 14 residues long. V lost 2 bases, J lost 6 bases, and 8 bases lay in between. On this clonotype itself: Antigen: not known.

No ophthalmopathy progression within 18 months constituted stable Graves' hyperthyroidism. The PBMCs studied were ones that came from about 10 ml fresh peripheral blood. The chain links TRBV4-1 to TRBJ1-6; D gene ambiguous. Sequences were obtained from blood. This TCR derives from a woman aged 18-30 years with Graves' hyperthyroidism. As DNA, the CDR3 is TGCGCCAGCAGCCAACTCTCGGCTAATTCACCCCTCCACTTT. Protein sequence: CASSQLSANSPLHF.